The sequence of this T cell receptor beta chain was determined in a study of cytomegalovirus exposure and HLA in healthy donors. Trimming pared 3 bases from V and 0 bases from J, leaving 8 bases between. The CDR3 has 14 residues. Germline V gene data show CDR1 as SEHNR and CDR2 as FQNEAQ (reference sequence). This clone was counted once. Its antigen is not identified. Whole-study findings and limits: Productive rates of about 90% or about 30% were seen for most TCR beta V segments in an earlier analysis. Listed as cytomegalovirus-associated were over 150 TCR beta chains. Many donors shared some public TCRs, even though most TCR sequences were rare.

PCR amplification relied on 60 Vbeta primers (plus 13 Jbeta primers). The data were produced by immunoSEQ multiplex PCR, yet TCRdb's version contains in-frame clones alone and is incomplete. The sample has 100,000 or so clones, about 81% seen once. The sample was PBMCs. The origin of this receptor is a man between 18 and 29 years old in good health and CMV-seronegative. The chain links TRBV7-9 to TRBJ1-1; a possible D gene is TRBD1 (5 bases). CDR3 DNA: TGTGCCAGCAGCTTGGGAGGGGTGAACACTGAAGCTTTCTTT. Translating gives CASSLGGVNTEAFF.